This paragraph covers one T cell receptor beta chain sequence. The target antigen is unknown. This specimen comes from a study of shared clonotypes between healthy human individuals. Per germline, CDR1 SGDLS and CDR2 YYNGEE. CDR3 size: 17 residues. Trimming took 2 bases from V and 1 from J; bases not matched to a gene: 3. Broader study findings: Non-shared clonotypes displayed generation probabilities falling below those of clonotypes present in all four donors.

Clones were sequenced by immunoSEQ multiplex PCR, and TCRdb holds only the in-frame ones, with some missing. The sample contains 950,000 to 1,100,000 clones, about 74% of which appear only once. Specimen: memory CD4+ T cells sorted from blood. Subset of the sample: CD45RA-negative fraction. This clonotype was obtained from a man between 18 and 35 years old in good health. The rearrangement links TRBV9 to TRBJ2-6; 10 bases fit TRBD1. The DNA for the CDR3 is TGTGCCAGCAGCGTGGGGGACAGGGGATCTGGGGCCAACGTCCTGACTTTC. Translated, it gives CASSVGDRGSGANVLTF.